The 11 T cell receptor beta chains listed next were all sequenced from one sample in a study of identical twins. TCRdb processed the 5' RACE reads anew with MiXCR; each CDR3 protein has one entry. The sample records 300,000 to 400,000 distinct CDR3 sequences, 7% to 9.5% being singletons. The sequenced sample was naive T cells sorted from blood. The receptors were sampled from a woman aged 45-60 years in good health.

This clonotype was found many times. The V call is TRBV5-1, the J call TRBJ1-4, with TRBD1 identical over 7 bases. V gave up 5 bases and J gave up 7 bases; unmatched junction bases: 2. CDR1 and CDR2 (germline): SGHRS, YFSETQ. CDR3 length equals 12 residues. CDR3 sequence: CASSSGGEKLFF. The CDR3, as DNA: TGCGCCAGCAGTTCAGGGGGTGAAAAACTGTTTTTT.

This clonotype came up many times. The rearrangement uses TRBV29-1 and TRBJ1-1; a possible D gene is TRBD1 (5 bases). Germline V gene sequence: CDR1 SQVTM, CDR2 ANQGSEA. CDR3 length: 12 amino acids. V was trimmed by 5 bases and J by 1 base, leaving 8 bases between them. CDR3 sequence: CSVRGSNTEAFF. The CDR3 region has the DNA TGCAGCGTTAGGGGTTCGAACACTGAAGCTTTCTTT.

The chain joins TRBV6-5 to TRBJ2-2; D assignment may be TRBD1 or TRBD2 (5 bases each). The CDR3 consists of 12 residues. The V gene's germline CDR1 is MNHEY and CDR2 SVGAGI. Between the trimmed V and J ends, which lost 2 bases and 7 bases, there was a span of 5 bases. In DNA, the CDR3 is TGTGCCAGCAGTTACGGGGGCGGGGAGCTGTTTTTT. The encoded protein is CASSYGGGELFF.

V and J are TRBV3-1 and TRBJ2-7, with D uncertain. The CDR3 loop spans 15 amino acids. V dropped 1 base and J dropped 0 bases, with 10 bases sitting between them. Germline assignment: CDR1 LGHDT and CDR2 YNNKEL (reference sequence). CDR3 in DNA: TGTGCCAGCAGCCAAGGTGCTACACGCTCCTACGAGCAGTACTTC. Protein product: CASSQGATRSYEQYF.

This clonotype was detected ten times or more. The V call is TRBV12-3 or TRBV12-4, the J call TRBJ1-1; D ambiguous. The V gene lost 3 bases and the J gene lost 1 base, with 9 bases spanning the gap. The CDR3 extends over 14 amino acids. DNA for the CDR3: TGTGCCAGCAGTTTCGGCTGGACGAACACTGAAGCTTTCTTT. Translating it yields CASSFGWTNTEAFF.

The V gene is TRBV7-6, the J gene TRBJ1-3; TRBD1 aligns across 9 bases. This CDR3 spans 15 amino acids. CDR1 SGHVS and CDR2 FNYEAQ come from the germline V gene. The trim removed 1 base at V and 4 bases at J, leaving 2 bases unmatched. The CDR3 DNA is TGTGCCAGCAGCTTAGGGACAGGGGCAGGAAACACCATATATTTT. Its translation: CASSLGTGAGNTIYF. The variable domain in full, with the rest retrieved from reference TRBV7-6 and TRBJ1-3, is GAGVSQSPRYKVTKRGQDVALRCDPISGHVSLYWYRQALGQGPEFLTYFNYEAQQDKSGLPNDRFSAERPEGSISTLTIQRTEQRDSAMYRCASSLGTGAGNTIYFGEGSWLTVV.

This clonotype was observed many times. The chain is built from TRBV12-3 or TRBV12-4 and TRBJ1-2; D is undetermined. The CDR3 length is 13 residues. V gave up 3 bases and J gave up 8 bases, with 13 bases separating them. CDR3 DNA sequence: TGTGCCAGCAGTTTTACCCTAGCCTGGGGCTACACCTTC. Amino acids: CASSFTLAWGYTF.

This clonotype was found many times. The chain combines TRBV12-3 or TRBV12-4 with TRBJ1-2; TRBD1 agrees at 8 bases. The CDR3 sequence is 14 residues long. J lost 3 bases, V lost 6 bases, and 6 bases had no gene match. The CDR3 DNA follows: TGTGCCAGCAGCAGAGGACAGGGCGACTATGGCTACACCTTC. Amino acids: CASSRGQGDYGYTF.

The V call is TRBV6-5, the J call TRBJ1-2; D remains ambiguous. V lost 2 bases, J lost 4 bases, and 11 bases lay in between. The CDR3 runs to 14 residues. Germline-derived CDR1 and CDR2 are MNHEY and SVGAGI. As DNA, the CDR3 is TGTGCCAGCAGTTACCGACGGCTGGGCTATGGCTACACCTTC. Its protein is CASSYRRLGYGYTF.

The chain couples TRBV2 to TRBJ2-3, with 7 bases identical to TRBD2. This CDR3 is 15 amino acids long. Germline loops: CDR1 SNHLY, CDR2 FYNNEI. The ends lost 5 bases at V and 3 bases at J; junction bases unmatched: 8. The CDR3 here is CASSLSGLSTDTQYF. The CDR3 coding sequence is TGTGCCAGCAGTCTTAGCGGGCTATCAACAGATACGCAGTATTTT. Complete variable domain (other parts from reference TRBV2 and TRBJ2-3): EPEVTQTPSHQVTQMGQEVILRCVPISNHLYFYWYRQILGQKVEFLVSFYNNEISEKSEIFDDQFSVERPDGSNFTLKIRSTKLEDSAMYFCASSLSGLSTDTQYFGPGTRLTVL.

This clonotype has ten or more counts. CDR3 DNA: TGCGCCAGCCGAACTAGCGGGGCCTACGAGCAGTACTTC. Translating gives CASRTSGAYEQYF. The chain employs TRBV5-1 and TRBJ2-7, with TRBD2 matching 10 bases. CDR1 and CDR2 (germline): SGHRS, YFSETQ. Trimming took 7 bases from V and 2 from J; bases not matched to a gene: 3. The length of the CDR3 is 13 residues.